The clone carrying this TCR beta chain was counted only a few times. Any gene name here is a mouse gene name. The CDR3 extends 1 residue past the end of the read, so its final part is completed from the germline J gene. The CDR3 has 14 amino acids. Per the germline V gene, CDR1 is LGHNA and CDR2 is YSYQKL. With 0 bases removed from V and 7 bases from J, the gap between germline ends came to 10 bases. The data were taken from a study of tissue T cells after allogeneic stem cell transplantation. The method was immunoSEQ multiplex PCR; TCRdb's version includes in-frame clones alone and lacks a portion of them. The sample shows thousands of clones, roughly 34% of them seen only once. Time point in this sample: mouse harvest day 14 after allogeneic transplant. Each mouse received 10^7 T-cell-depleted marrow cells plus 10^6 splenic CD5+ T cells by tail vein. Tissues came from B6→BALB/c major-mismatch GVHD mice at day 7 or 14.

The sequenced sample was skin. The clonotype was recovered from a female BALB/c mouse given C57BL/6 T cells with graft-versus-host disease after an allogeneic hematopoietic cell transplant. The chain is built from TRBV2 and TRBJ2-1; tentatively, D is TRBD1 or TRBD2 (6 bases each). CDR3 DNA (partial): TGTGCCAGCAGCCAAGAGGGAGGGGGGGCTGAGCAGTTC. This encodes CASSQEGGGAEQF. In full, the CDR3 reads CASSQEGGGAEQFF.